This TCR beta chain came from a study of CXCR3-negative and CXCR3-positive naive CD8 T cells (dated by TCRdb to between 2017 and 2020). Some background on the complete study: In total, 130 million to 150 million TRB reads were obtained, or roughly 1.5 +/- 0.3 million reads per library. Data from about 12 donors, pooled across two independent experiments, went into the diversity and physicochemical repertoire analyses. The TRBV-TRBJ cluster analysis covered naive subsets from 5 or 6 donors and memory cells from 3 donors. Paper-wide results and their limitations: Compared with CXCR3-negative naive cells, CXCR3-positive naive cells had TRB CDR3s with higher hydrophobicity (lower Kidera factor 4), lower energy, and higher strength and volume indices. Repertoire diversity was comparably high in both naive subsets but much lower in memory CD8+ T cells. Freshly isolated PBMCs were used for most assays because CXCR3 expression partially decreased after cryopreservation. TRBV-TRBJ usage was similar between naive CXCR3-negative and CXCR3-positive cells from the same donor, while memory cells showed distinct patterns. Because surface CD5, which is linked to self-reactivity in mice, was comparable between the naive subsets, TCR interaction strength was also inferred from TRB CDR3 physicochemical properties.

Each CD8+ T cell subset was flow-sorted in triplicate, with some 300,000 cells per subset placed directly into RLT lysis buffer. To exclude memory contaminants, naive CD8+ T cells were stringently defined as CD45RO-CCR7+CD27+CD95-. Using standard density gradient centrifugation, peripheral blood mononuclear cells were isolated from buffy coats. A FACSAria III was used to flow-sort naive CD8+ T cells into CXCR3-negative and CXCR3-positive populations. An RNeasy Mini Kit was used to extract total RNA from the sorted cells. TCRdb lists the instrument as NextSeq 550. The Human TCR Profiling Kit (MiLaboratory) was used to prepare UMI-labeled 5' RACE TRB cDNA libraries. The full amount of extracted RNA was used for cDNA synthesis, and the full amount of resulting cDNA was used for PCR amplification. Libraries were prepared in parallel with an identical number of PCR cycles. For the original study's pipeline: With a requirement of at least two reads per UMI, MIGEC and MiXCR extracted about 48,000 +/- 9,800 unique UMI-labeled TRB cDNA molecules per library. Each library averaged 40,000 +/- 10,000 functional in-frame TRB CDR3 nucleotide clonotypes without stop codons. After downsampling to 5000 UMI-labeled TRB molecules per sample, diversity metrics such as normalized Shannon-Wiener and Chao1 were calculated in VDJtools. VDJtools was used to calculate clonotype-size-weighted physicochemical properties of the central five CDR3 residues, namely interaction energy, strength, volume and Kidera factor 4. TCRdb reprocessed the public reads and reports one entry per CDR3 protein sequence, without DNA. Clone size and V and J calls follow TCRdb, not the original study. The sample table gives 50,000 to 75,000 distinct CDR3 sequences. The ten largest account for approximately 0.43% of the sample.

From its cysteine to its phenylalanine, the CDR3 spans 17 amino acids. No DNA sequence was recorded. In regard to this clonotype: The target of this receptor is not known.

The sample comprised naive CXCR3- CD8+ T cells from blood. The sample's cell subset or site label, decoded: CD45RO-CCR7+CD27+CD95- naive CD8+ T cells lacking CXCR3 (TNR3-). The chain links TRBV21-1 with TRBJ1-6; TCRdb reports TRBD1, a call that lacks DNA to check it against. TRBV21-1 is a pseudogene locus. This TCR was recovered from a human donor in good health. Some clones in this sample may be carry-over from other donors' samples. The CDR3: CASSKRRQGQSNSPLHF.